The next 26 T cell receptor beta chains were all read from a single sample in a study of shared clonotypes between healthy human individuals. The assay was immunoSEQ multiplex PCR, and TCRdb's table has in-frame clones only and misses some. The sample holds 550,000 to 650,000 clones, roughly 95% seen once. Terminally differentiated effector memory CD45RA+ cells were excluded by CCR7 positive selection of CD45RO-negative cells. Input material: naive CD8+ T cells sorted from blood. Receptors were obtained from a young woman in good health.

The CDR3 region is CASSVDWNYGYTF. DNA of the CDR3: TGTGCCAGCAGCGTAGACTGGAACTATGGCTACACCTTC. The J gene is TRBJ1-2, the V gene TRBV9; D gene uncertain. The germline V gene encodes CDR1 SGDLS and CDR2 YYNGEE. Trimming left V 0 bases short and J 2 bases short, with 5 bases between. This CDR3 is built from 13 residues.

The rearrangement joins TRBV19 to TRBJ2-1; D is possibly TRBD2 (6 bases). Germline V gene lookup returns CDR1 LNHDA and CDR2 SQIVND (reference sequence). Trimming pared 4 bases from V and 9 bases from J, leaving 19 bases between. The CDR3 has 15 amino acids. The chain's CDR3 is CASSTTGSHNSEQFF. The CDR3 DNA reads TGTGCCAGTAGTACCACCGGGAGTCACAATAGTGAGCAGTTCTTC.

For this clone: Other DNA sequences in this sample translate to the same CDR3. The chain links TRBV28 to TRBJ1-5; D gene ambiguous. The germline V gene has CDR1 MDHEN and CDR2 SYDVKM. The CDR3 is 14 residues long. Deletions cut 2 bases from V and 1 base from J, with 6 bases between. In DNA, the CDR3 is TGTGCCAGCAGTTTACGTGGGAGCAATCAGCCCCAGCATTTT. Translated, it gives CASSLRGSNQPQHF.

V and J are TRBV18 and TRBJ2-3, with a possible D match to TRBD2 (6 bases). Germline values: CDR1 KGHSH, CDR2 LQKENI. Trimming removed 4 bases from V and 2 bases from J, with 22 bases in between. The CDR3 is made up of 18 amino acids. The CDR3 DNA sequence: TGTGCCAGCTCACGATCGCGGGGAGACTCGGATTTCACAGATACGCAGTATTTT. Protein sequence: CASSRSRGDSDFTDTQYF.

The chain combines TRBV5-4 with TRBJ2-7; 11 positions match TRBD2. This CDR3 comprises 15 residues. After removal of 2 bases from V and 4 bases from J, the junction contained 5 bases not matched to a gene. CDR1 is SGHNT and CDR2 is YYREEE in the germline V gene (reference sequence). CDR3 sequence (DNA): TGTGCCAGCAGCTTCGGGACTAGCGGTATTTACGAGCAGTACTTC. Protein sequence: CASSFGTSGIYEQYF.

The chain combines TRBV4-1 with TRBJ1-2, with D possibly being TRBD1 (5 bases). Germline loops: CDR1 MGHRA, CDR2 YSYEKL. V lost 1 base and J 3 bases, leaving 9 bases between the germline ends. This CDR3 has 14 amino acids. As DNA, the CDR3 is TGCGCCAGCAGCCAAGGGGGGGTGGACTATGGCTACACCTTC. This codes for CASSQGGVDYGYTF.

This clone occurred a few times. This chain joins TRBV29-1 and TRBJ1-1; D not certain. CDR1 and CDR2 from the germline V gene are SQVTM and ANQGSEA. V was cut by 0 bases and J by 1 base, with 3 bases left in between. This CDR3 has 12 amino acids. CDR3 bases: TGCAGCGTTGAAGATGGGAACACTGAAGCTTTCTTT. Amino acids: CSVEDGNTEAFF. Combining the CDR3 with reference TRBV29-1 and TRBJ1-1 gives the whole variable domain SAVISQKPSRDICQRGTSLTIQCQVDSQVTMMFWYRQQPGQSLTLIATANQGSEATYESGFVIDKFPISRPNLTFSTLTVSNMSPEDSSIYLCSVEDGNTEAFFGQGTRLTVV.

CDR3 DNA: TGTGCCAGCAGCCAAACAGGGGACAATCAGCCCCAGCATTTT. It translates to CASSQTGDNQPQHF. The chain uses TRBV5-6 and TRBJ1-5, with 7 nucleotides matching TRBD1. Germline lookup yields CDR1 SGHDT and CDR2 YYEEEE. The CDR3 consists of 14 residues. Trimming removed 4 bases from V and 3 bases from J; junction bases left unmatched: 4.

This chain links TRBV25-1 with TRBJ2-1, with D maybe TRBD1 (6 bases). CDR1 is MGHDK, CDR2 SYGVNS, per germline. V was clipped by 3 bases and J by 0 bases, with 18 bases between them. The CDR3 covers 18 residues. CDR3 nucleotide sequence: TGTGCCAGCAGTGATGGGGGCACAGGACTTAGCTCCTACAATGAGCAGTTCTTC. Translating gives CASSDGGTGLSSYNEQFF.

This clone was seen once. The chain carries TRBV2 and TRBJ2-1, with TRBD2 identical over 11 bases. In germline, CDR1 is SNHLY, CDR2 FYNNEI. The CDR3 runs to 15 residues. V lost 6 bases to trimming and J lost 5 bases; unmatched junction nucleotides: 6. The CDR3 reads CASRMTSGINNEQFF. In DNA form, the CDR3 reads TGTGCCAGCAGGATGACTAGCGGGATTAACAATGAGCAGTTCTTC. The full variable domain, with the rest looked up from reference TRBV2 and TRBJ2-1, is EPEVTQTPSHQVTQMGQEVILRCVPISNHLYFYWYRQILGQKVEFLVSFYNNEISEKSEIFDDQFSVERPDGSNFTLKIRSTKLEDSAMYFCASRMTSGINNEQFFGPGTRLTVL.

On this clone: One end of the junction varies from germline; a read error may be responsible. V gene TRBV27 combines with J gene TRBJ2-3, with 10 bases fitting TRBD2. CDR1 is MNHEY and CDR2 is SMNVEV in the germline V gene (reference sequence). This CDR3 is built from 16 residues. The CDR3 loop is CASSLSSGSLPDTQYF. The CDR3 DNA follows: TGTGCCAGCAGTCTATCTAGCGGGAGTCTCCCAGATACGCAGTATTTT.

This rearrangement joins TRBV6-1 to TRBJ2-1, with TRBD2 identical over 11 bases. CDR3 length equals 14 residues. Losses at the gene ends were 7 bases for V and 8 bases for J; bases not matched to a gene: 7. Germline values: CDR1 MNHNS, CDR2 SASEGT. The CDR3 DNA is TGTGCCAGCACCCAACTAGCGGGAGTATATGAGCAGTTCTTC. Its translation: CASTQLAGVYEQFF.

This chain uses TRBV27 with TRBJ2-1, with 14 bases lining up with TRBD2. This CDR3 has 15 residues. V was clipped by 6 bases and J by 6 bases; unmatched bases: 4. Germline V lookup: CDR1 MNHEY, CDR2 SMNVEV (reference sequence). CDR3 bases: TGTGCCAGCAGCCGAGGGACTAGCGGGAGCAATGAGCAGTTCTTC. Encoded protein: CASSRGTSGSNEQFF.

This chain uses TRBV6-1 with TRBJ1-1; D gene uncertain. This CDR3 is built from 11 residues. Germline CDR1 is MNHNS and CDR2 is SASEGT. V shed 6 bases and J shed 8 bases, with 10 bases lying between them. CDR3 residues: CASSYGEEAFF. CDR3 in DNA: TGTGCCAGCAGCTACGGGGAAGAAGCTTTCTTT.

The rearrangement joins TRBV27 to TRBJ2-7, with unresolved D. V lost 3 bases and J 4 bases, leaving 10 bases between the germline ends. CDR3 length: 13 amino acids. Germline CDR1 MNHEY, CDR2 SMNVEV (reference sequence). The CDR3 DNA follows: TGTGCCAGCAGTTTGAACCGGGTTTACGAGCAGTACTTC. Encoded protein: CASSLNRVYEQYF.

The DNA for the CDR3 is TGCGCCACGGGGGATGCTTACAATGAGCAGTTCTTC. This gives the protein CATGDAYNEQFF. The chain employs TRBV10-1 and TRBJ2-1; D might be TRBD2 (6 bases). Germline-derived CDR1 and CDR2 are WNHNN and SYGVQD (reference sequence). The V and J ends lost 10 bases and 4 bases respectively, with 11 bases between them. The CDR3 runs to 12 residues.

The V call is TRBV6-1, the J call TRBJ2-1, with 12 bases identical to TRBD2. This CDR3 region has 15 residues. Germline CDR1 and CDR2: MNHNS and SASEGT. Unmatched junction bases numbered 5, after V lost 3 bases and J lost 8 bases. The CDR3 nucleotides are TGTGCCAGCAGTGAGCCTAGCGGGAGGGGCTATGAGCAGTTCTTC. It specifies CASSEPSGRGYEQFF.

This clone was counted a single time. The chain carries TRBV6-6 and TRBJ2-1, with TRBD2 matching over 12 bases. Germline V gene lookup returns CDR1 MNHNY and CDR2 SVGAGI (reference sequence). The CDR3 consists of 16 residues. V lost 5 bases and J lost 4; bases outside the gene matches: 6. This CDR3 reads CASSLRGLAGYNEQFF. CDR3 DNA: TGTGCCAGCAGTCTTAGGGGACTAGCGGGTTACAATGAGCAGTTCTTC.

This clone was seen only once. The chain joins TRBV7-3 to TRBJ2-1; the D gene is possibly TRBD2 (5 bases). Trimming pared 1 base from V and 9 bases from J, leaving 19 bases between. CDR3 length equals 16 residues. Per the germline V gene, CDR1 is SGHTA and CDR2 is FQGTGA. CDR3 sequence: CASSLMAGLNLGEQFF. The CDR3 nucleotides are TGTGCCAGCAGCTTAATGGCGGGCTTAAATCTGGGTGAGCAGTTCTTC.

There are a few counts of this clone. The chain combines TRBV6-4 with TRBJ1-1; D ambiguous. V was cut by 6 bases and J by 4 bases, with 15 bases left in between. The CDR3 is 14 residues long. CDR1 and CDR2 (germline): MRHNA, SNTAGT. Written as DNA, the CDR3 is TGTGCCAGCAGAACCCCCCGGGCTGGCACTGAAGCTTTCTTT. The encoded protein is CASRTPRAGTEAFF.

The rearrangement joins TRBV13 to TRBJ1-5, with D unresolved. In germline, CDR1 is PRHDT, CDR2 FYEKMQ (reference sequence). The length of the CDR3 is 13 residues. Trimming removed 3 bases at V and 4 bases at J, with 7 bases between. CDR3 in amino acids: CASSLDGNQPQHF. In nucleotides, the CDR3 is TGTGCCAGCAGCTTGGACGGGAATCAGCCCCAGCATTTT.

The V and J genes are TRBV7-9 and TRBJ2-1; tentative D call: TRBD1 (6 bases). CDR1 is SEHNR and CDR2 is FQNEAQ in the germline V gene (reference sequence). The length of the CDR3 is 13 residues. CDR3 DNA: TGTGCAGCCTACAGGGAACCCTACAATGAGCAGTTCTTC. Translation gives CAAYREPYNEQFF. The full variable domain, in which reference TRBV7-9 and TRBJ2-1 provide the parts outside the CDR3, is DTGVSQNPRHKITKRGQNVTFRCDPISEHNRLYWYRQTLGQGPEFLTYFQNEAQLEKSRLLSDRFSAERPKGSFSTLEIQRTEQGDSAMYLCAAYREPYNEQFFGPGTRLTVL.

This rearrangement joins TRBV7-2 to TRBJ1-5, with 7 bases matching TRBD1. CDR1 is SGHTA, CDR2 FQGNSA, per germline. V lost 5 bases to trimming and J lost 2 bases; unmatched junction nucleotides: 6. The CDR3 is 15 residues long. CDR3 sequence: CASSPGTDRNQPQHF. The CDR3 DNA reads TGTGCCAGCAGCCCCGGGACAGACCGCAATCAGCCCCAGCATTTT.

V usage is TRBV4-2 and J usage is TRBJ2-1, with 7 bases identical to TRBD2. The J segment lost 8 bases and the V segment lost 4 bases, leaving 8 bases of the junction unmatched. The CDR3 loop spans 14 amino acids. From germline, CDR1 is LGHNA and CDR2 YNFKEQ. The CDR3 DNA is TGTGCCAGCAGCCTAGGACTAGGTTCCGATGAGCAGTTCTTC. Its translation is CASSLGLGSDEQFF.

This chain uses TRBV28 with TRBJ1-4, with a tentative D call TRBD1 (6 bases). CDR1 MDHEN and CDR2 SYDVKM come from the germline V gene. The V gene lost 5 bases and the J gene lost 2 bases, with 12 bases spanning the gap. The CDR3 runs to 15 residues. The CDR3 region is CASSLRQVTNEKLFF. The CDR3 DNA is TGTGCCAGCAGTCTACGACAGGTGACTAATGAAAAACTGTTTTTT.

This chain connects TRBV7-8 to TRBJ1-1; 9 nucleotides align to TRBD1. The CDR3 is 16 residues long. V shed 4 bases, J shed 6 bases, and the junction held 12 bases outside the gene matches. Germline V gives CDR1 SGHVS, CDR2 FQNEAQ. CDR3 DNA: TGTGCCAGCAGCTCAGCCGCCGGGACAGGGCAACCTGAAGCTTTCTTT. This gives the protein CASSSAAGTGQPEAFF.